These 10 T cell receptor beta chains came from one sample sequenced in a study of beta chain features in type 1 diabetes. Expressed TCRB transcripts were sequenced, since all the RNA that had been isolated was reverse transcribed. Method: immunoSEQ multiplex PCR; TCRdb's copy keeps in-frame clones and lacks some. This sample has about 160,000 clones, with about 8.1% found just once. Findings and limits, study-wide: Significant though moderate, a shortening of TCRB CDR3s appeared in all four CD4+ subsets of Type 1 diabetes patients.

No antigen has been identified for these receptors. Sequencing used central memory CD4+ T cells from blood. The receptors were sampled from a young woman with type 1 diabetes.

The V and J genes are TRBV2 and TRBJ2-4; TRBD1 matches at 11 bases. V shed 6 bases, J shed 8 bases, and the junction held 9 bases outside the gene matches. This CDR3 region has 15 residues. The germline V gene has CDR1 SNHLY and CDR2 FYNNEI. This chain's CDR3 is CASRRRTGGGDIQYF. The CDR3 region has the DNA TGTGCCAGCAGGAGAAGGACAGGGGGCGGGGACATTCAGTACTTC.

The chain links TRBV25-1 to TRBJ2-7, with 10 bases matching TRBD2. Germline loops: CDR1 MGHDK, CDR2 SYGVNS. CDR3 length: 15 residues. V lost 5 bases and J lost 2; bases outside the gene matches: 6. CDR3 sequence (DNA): TGTGCCAGCAGTCAAGGACTAGCGGTCCCCTACGAGCAGTACTTC. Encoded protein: CASSQGLAVPYEQYF.

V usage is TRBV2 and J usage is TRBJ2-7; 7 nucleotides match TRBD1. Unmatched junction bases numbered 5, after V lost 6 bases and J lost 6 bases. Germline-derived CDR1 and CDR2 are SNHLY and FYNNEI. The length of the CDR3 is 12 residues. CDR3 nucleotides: TGTGCCAGCAGGACAGGGTTGGTCGAGCAGTACTTC. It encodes CASRTGLVEQYF.

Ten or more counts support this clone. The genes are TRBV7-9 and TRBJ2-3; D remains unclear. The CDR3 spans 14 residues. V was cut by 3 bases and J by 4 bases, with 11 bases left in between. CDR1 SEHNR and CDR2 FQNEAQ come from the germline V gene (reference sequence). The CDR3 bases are TGTGCCAGCAGCTTCCCGATCCAGGCAGATACGCAGTATTTT. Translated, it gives CASSFPIQADTQYF.

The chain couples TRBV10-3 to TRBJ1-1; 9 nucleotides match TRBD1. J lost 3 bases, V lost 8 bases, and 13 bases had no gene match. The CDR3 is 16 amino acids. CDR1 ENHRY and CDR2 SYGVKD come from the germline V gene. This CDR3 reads CAIRKTGGGLDTEAFF. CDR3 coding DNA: TGTGCCATCCGTAAAACAGGGGGCGGTTTGGACACTGAAGCTTTCTTT.

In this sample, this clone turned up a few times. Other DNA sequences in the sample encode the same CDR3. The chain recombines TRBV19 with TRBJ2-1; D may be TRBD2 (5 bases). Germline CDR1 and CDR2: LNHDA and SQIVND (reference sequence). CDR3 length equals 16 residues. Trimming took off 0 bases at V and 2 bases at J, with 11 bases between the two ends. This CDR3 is CASSIDKAGTYNEQFF. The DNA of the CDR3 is TGTGCCAGTAGTATAGACAAGGCGGGTACCTACAATGAGCAGTTCTTC.

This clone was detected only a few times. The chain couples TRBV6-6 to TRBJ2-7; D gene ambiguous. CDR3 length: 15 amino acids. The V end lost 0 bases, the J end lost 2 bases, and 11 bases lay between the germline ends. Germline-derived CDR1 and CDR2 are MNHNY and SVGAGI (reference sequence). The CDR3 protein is CASSYSSWAPYEQYF. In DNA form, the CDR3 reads TGTGCCAGCAGTTACTCGAGTTGGGCCCCCTACGAGCAGTACTTC.

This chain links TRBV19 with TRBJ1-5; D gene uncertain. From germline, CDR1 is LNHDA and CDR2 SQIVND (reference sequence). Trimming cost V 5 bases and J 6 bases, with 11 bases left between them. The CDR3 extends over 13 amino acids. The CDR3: CASSSMGSQPQHF. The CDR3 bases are TGTGCCAGTAGTTCGATGGGGAGTCAGCCCCAGCATTTT.

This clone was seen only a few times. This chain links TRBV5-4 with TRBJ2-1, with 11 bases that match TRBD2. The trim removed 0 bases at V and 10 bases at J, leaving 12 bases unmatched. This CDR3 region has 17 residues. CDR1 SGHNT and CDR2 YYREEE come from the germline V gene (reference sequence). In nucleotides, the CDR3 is TGTGCCAGCAGCTTGGCCGTAGGTAGCGGGGGGGCTGAAGAGCAGTTCTTC. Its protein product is CASSLAVGSGGAEEQFF.

The CDR3 loop is CASSRPGGIYEQYF. In DNA form, the CDR3 reads TGTGCCAGCAGCCGGCCAGGGGGCATCTACGAGCAGTACTTC. V gene TRBV7-2 combines with J gene TRBJ2-7; 8 positions match TRBD1. Germline CDR1 reads SGHTA; CDR2 reads FQGNSA. The J segment lost 3 bases and the V segment lost 5 bases, leaving 6 bases of the junction unmatched. The CDR3 sequence is 14 residues long. The entire variable domain, with the rest obtained from reference TRBV7-2 and TRBJ2-7, is as follows: GAGVSQSPSNKVTEKGKDVELRCDPISGHTALYWYRQSLGQGLEFLIYFQGNSAPDKSGLPSDRFSAERTGGSVSTLTIQRTQQEDSAVYLCASSRPGGIYEQYFGPGTRLTVT.